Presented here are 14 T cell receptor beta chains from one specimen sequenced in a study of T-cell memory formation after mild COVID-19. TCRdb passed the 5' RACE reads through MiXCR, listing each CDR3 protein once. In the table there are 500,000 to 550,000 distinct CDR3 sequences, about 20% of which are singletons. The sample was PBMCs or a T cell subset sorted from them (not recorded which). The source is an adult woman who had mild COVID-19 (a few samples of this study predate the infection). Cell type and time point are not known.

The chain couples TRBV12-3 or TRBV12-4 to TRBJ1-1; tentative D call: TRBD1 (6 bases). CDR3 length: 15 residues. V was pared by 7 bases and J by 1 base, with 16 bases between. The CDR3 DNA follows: TGTGCCAGCATCCTCCACCGGGACACGAACACTGAAGCTTTCTTT. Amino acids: CASILHRDTNTEAFF.

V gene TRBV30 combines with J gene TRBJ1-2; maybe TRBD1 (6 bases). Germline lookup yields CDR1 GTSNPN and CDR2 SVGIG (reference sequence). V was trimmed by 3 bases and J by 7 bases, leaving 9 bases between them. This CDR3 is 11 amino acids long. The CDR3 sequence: CAWSTGTGYTF. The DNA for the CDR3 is TGTGCCTGGAGCACAGGGACTGGCTACACCTTC.

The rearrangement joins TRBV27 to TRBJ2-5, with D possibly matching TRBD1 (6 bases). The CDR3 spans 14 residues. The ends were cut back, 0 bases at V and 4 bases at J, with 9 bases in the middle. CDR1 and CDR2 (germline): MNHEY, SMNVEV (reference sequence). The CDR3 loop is CASSLSPGVETQYF. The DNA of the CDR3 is TGTGCCAGCAGTTTATCACCAGGGGTAGAGACCCAGTACTTC.

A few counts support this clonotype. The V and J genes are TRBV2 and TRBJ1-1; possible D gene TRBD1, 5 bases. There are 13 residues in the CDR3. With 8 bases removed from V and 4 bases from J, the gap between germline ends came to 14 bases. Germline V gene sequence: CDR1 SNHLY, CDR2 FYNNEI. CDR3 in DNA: TGTGCCAGCCTTAATGGGAGGGGCACTGAAGCTTTCTTT. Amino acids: CASLNGRGTEAFF.

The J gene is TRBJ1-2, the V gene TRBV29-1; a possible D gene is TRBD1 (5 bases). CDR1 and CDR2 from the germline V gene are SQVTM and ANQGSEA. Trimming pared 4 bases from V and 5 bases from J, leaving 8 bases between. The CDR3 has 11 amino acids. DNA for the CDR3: TGCAGCGTTGGGGGCCCATATGGCTACACCTTC. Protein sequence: CSVGGPYGYTF.

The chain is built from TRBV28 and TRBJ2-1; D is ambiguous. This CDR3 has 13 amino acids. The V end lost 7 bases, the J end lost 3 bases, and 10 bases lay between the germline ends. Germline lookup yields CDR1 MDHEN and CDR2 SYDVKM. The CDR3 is CASTPRYYNEQFF. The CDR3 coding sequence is TGTGCCAGCACCCCTCGGTACTACAATGAGCAGTTCTTC.

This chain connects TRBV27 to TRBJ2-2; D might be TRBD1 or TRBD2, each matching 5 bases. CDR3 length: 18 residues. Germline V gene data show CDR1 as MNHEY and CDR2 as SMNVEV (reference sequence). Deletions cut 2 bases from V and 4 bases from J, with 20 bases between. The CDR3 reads CASSLTGQGVGTTGELFF. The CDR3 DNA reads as TGTGCCAGCAGTTTAACGGGGCAGGGTGTCGGGACCACCGGGGAGCTGTTTTTT.

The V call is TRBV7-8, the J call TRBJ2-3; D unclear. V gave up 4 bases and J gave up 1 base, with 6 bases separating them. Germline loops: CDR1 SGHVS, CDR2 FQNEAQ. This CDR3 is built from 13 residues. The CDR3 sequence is CASSSEGTDTQYF. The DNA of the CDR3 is TGTGCCAGCAGCTCTGAGGGCACAGATACGCAGTATTTT.

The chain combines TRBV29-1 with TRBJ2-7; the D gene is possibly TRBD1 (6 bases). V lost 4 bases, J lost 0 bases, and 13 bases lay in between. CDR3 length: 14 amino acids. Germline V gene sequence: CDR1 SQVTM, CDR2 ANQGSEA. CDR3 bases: TGCAGCGTTGTCTCGGACAGTAGCTCCTACGAGCAGTACTTC. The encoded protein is CSVVSDSSSYEQYF.

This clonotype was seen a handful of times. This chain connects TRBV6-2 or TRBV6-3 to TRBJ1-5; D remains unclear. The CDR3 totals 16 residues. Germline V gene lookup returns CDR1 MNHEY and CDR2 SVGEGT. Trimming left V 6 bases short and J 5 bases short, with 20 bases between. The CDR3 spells CASRTLDTGPYQPQHF. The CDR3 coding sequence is TGTGCCAGCAGAACGCTTGACACCGGACCCTATCAGCCCCAGCATTTT.

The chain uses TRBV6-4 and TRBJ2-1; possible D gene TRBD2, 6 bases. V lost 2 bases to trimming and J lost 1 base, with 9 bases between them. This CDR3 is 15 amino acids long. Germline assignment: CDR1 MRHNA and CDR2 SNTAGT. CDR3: CASSDRAGSYNEQFF. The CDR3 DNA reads TGTGCCAGCAGTGACAGGGCGGGGTCCTACAATGAGCAGTTCTTC.

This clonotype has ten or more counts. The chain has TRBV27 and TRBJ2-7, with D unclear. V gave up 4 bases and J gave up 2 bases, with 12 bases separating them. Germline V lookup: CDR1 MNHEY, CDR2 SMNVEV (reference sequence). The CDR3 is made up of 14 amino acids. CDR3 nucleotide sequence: TGTGCCAGCAGTTCCATCGCCTCCACCTACGAGCAGTACTTC. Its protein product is CASSSIASTYEQYF.

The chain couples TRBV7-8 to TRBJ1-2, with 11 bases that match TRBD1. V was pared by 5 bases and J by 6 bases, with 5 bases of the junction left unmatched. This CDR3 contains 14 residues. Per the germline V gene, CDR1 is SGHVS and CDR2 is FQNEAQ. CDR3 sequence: CASSLGTGGDGYTF. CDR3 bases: TGTGCCAGCAGCCTGGGGACAGGGGGGGATGGCTACACCTTC. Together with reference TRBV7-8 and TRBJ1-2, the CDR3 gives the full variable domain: GAGVSQSPRYKVAKRGQDVALRCDPISGHVSLFWYQQALGQGPEFLTYFQNEAQLDKSGLPSDRFFAERPEGSVSTLKIQRTQQEDSAVYLCASSLGTGGDGYTFGSGTRLTVV.

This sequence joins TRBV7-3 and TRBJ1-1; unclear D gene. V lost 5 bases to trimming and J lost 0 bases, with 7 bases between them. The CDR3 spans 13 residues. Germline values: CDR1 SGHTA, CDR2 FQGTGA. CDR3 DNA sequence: TGTGCCAGCAGCGCAAACGTGAACACTGAAGCTTTCTTT. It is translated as CASSANVNTEAFF.